These 11 T cell receptor beta chains originate from one sample sequenced in a study of cytomegalovirus exposure and HLA in healthy donors. Libraries were prepared by immunoSEQ multiplex PCR; TCRdb keeps only in-frame clonotypes and omits some of them. The sample records 150,000 to 200,000 clones, 91% being singletons. The sample taken for sequencing was PBMCs. Source of these receptors: a woman aged 18-30 years in good health and CMV-seropositive.

The rearrangement uses TRBV7-9 and TRBJ1-2; TRBD1 is a possible D gene (6 bases). CDR3 length: 13 amino acids. Between the trimmed V and J ends, which lost 5 bases and 4 bases, there was a span of 11 bases. The V gene's germline CDR1 is SEHNR and CDR2 FQNEAQ (reference sequence). The CDR3 reads CASSAGQIYGYTF. Here the CDR3 DNA reads TGTGCCAGCAGCGCTGGACAGATCTATGGCTACACCTTC. Together with reference TRBV7-9 and TRBJ1-2, the CDR3 gives the full variable domain: DTGVSQNPRHKITKRGQNVTFRCDPISEHNRLYWYRQTLGQGPEFLTYFQNEAQLEKSRLLSDRFSAERPKGSFSTLEIQRTEQGDSAMYLCASSAGQIYGYTFGSGTRLTVV.

The CDR3 nucleotides are TGCGCCAGCAGCTTGGTCAAGGGGGGGTCGGACACTGAAGCTTTCTTT. Translation gives CASSLVKGGSDTEAFF. The chain uses TRBV5-1 and TRBJ1-1, with D maybe TRBD1 (6 bases). This CDR3 contains 16 residues. Germline loops: CDR1 SGHRS, CDR2 YFSETQ. V was cut by 0 bases and J by 3 bases, with 15 bases left in between.

The chain links TRBV2 to TRBJ2-1; D is unresolved. Per the germline V gene, CDR1 is SNHLY and CDR2 is FYNNEI. Trimming left V 7 bases short and J 0 bases short, with 10 bases between. The CDR3 runs to 14 residues. CDR3 sequence (DNA): TGTGCCAGCACTTGGCGGCGCTCCTACAATGAGCAGTTCTTC. It translates to CASTWRRSYNEQFF.

The genes are TRBV28 and TRBJ1-5; tentatively, D is TRBD1 (6 bases). The CDR3 extends over 15 amino acids. The V end lost 6 bases, the J end lost 2 bases, and 14 bases lay between the germline ends. Germline values: CDR1 MDHEN, CDR2 SYDVKM. CDR3 nucleotide sequence: TGTGCCAGCAGCTTTACGGACAGACGCAATCAGCCCCAGCATTTT. It translates to CASSFTDRRNQPQHF.

The CDR3: CASSFSVAGGFNEQFF. CDR3 in DNA: TGTGCCAGCAGCTTTTCTGTAGCGGGAGGCTTCAATGAGCAGTTCTTC. The chain is built from TRBV11-2 and TRBJ2-1; TRBD2 agrees at 10 bases. The V and J ends lost 3 bases and 6 bases, in that order; junction bases with no gene match: 8. There are 16 residues in the CDR3. CDR1 is SGHAT and CDR2 is FQNNGV in the germline V gene.

The chain carries TRBV7-6 and TRBJ1-3; 7 nucleotides match TRBD1. CDR1 is SGHVS and CDR2 is FNYEAQ in the germline V gene. This CDR3 has 15 residues. Trimming took 5 bases from V and 0 from J; bases not matched to a gene: 4. CDR3 nucleotides: TGTGCCAGCAGCCAGGGGGTATCCTCTGGAAACACCATATATTTT. Encoded protein: CASSQGVSSGNTIYF.

This chain connects TRBV28 to TRBJ2-1; 8 nucleotides line up with TRBD1. V was pared by 3 bases and J by 7 bases, with 5 bases of the junction left unmatched. Germline CDR1 and CDR2: MDHEN and SYDVKM. The CDR3 totals 14 residues. CDR3 in amino acids: CASSFTGGMNEQFF. Written as DNA, the CDR3 is TGTGCCAGCAGTTTCACAGGGGGTATGAATGAGCAGTTCTTC.

The rearrangement links TRBV4-2 to TRBJ2-4; 8 bases align to TRBD2. This CDR3 contains 16 residues. Germline V gene sequence: CDR1 LGHNA, CDR2 YNFKEQ. J lost 7 bases, V lost 8 bases, and 16 bases had no gene match. The CDR3 DNA reads as TGTGCCAGCGGCGATGGGAGCGGGAGAGGTTGGAACATTCAGTACTTC. Translating it yields CASGDGSGRGWNIQYF.

This chain links TRBV11-3 with TRBJ2-1; 7 bases are a match to TRBD2. Germline assignment: CDR1 SGHNT and CDR2 YENEEA. CDR3 length equals 15 residues. With 1 base clipped from V and 3 bases from J, the junction kept 3 bases outside the gene matches. The CDR3, as DNA: TGTGCCAGCAGCTTAGGGCTAGCGGTCTACAATGAGCAGTTCTTC. It specifies CASSLGLAVYNEQFF.

The rearrangement uses TRBV7-2 and TRBJ1-2, with D perhaps matching TRBD1 (5 bases). CDR3 size: 13 residues. The V end was cut by 1 base, the J end by 7 bases, with 10 bases between. Germline lookup yields CDR1 SGHTA and CDR2 FQGNSA. The chain's CDR3 is CASSLERGGGYTF. The CDR3 DNA follows: TGTGCCAGCAGCTTAGAACGGGGGGGTGGCTACACCTTC.

V gene TRBV9 combines with J gene TRBJ2-2; 7 bases match TRBD1. CDR3 size: 15 residues. Germline loops: CDR1 SGDLS, CDR2 YYNGEE. With V trimmed by 2 bases and J by 3 bases, 4 bases remained unmatched. CDR3 loop: CASSVAGGYTGELFF. The CDR3 nucleotides read TGTGCCAGCAGCGTCGCAGGGGGATACACCGGGGAGCTGTTTTTT.